This is a list of T cell receptor beta chains from one sample in a study of T cells after yellow fever vaccination. MiXCR was run by TCRdb on the 5' RACE reads, yielding one entry per CDR3 protein. This sample has 310,000 or so distinct CDR3 sequences, with around 6.8% found just once. The sequencing here drew on PBMCs, taken approximately 47 days after the first yellow fever vaccination. The receptors derive from a man between 18 and 35 years old who received the YFV17D yellow fever vaccine. Each CDR3 is given with its conserved first and last residue. The D gene is left open where the match is weak. A clone size is listed for some rows: how often the clone was seen (once, few, many), or a class if it is expanded.

>TRBD1|TRBV7-2|many|TRBJ2-5
CASSWETGVGETQYF
TGTGCCAGCAGCTGGGAGACAGGGGTCGGAGAGACCCAGTACTTC
>-|TRBV5-5|many|TRBJ1-5
CASSLESSGGPQHF
TGTGCCAGCAGCTTGGAAAGCTCGGGAGGGCCCCAGCATTTT
>-|TRBV4-1|many|TRBJ1-4
CASSRVAGAGGTNEKLFF
TGCGCCAGCAGCCGAGTGGCAGGGGCTGGGGGAACTAATGAAAAACTGTTTTTT
>-|TRBV21-1|many|TRBJ2-7
CASSEIGLQDEQYF
TGTGCCAGCAGCGAAATTGGGTTGCAGGACGAGCAGTACTTC
>TRBD1|TRBV20-1|-|TRBJ2-1
CSAPLGTGGRNEQFF
TGCAGTGCACCCCTCGGGACAGGGGGACGCAATGAGCAGTTCTTC
>-|TRBV3-1|few|TRBJ2-5
CASSPGPRWETQYF
TGTGCCAGCAGCCCCGGACCTAGGTGGGAGACCCAGTACTTC
>TRBD1|TRBV2|few|TRBJ1-5
CASARQGEDQPQHF
TGTGCCAGCGCTCGACAGGGGGAGGATCAGCCCCAGCATTTT
>-|TRBV7-2|-|TRBJ2-7
CASRQITGTPEYEQYF
TGTGCCAGCAGGCAGATCACCGGGACCCCAGAATACGAGCAGTACTTC
>-|TRBV18|-|TRBJ2-7
CASSPMRDSSYEQYF
TGTGCCAGCTCACCGATGAGAGACAGCTCCTACGAGCAGTACTTC
>-|TRBV20-1|-|TRBJ2-3
CSASEGSRTDTQYF
TGCAGTGCTAGCGAGGGATCTCGCACAGATACGCAGTATTTT
>-|TRBV5-1|-|TRBJ1-2
CASSLAQEVDYGYTF
TGCGCCAGCAGCTTGGCGCAGGAGGTGGACTATGGCTACACCTTC
>-|TRBV5-4|-|TRBJ2-6
CASSIGYGGNVLTF
TGTGCCAGCAGCATAGGGTACGGGGGCAACGTCCTGACTTTC
>TRBD1|TRBV2|many|TRBJ2-3
CASSTGRTDTQYF
TGTGCCAGCTCGACAGGGCGCACAGATACGCAGTATTTT
>-|TRBV12-3/TRBV12-4|many|TRBJ1-1
CASSHGPNTEAFF
TGTGCCAGCAGTCACGGACCGAACACTGAAGCTTTCTTT
>-|TRBV7-8|-|TRBJ1-1
CASNRAGTDTEAFF
TGTGCCAGCAATAGGGCAGGGACTGACACTGAAGCTTTCTTT
>-|TRBV12-3/TRBV12-4|many|TRBJ1-1
CASSLSEVNTEAFF
TGTGCCAGCAGTTTATCGGAAGTGAACACTGAAGCTTTCTTT
>TRBD1|TRBV5-4|many|TRBJ1-5
CASSQGGAGQPQHF
TGTGCCAGCAGCCAAGGGGGCGCGGGTCAGCCCCAGCATTTT
>TRBD2|TRBV5-1|many|TRBJ2-1
CASSLAGRLIDEQFF
TGCGCCAGCAGCTTAGCGGGGAGACTGATCGATGAGCAGTTCTTC
>-|TRBV5-1|-|TRBJ2-5
CASSLASFQSREETQYF
TGCGCCAGCAGCTTGGCTAGTTTCCAGTCCAGAGAAGAGACCCAGTACTTC
>-|TRBV24-1|-|TRBJ2-3
CATSALGLFGTDTQYF
TGTGCCACCAGTGCCCTGGGACTTTTCGGCACAGATACGCAGTATTTT
>TRBD1|TRBV12-3/TRBV12-4|few|TRBJ2-7
CASSLTGTADEQYF
TGTGCCAGCAGTTTAACGGGGACAGCAGACGAGCAGTACTTC
>TRBD1|TRBV29-1|few|TRBJ2-2
CSVGPGQTTGELFF
TGCAGCGTTGGACCGGGACAGACAACCGGGGAGCTGTTTTTT
>-|TRBV7-2|few|TRBJ2-2
CASSFPTKRANTGELFF
TGTGCCAGCAGCTTCCCGACTAAGCGGGCGAACACCGGGGAGCTGTTTTTT
>-|TRBV7-3|many|TRBJ2-2
CASSLTSPYTGELFF
TGTGCCAGCAGCCTCACTAGCCCCTACACCGGGGAGCTGTTTTTT
>TRBD2|TRBV24-1|few|TRBJ2-1
CATSGPGLAGGSSYNEQFF
TGTGCCACCAGTGGTCCGGGACTAGCGGGGGGGAGCTCCTACAATGAGCAGTTCTTC
>-|TRBV13|few|TRBJ2-7
CASSHTTSPSGQGAYEQYF
TGTGCCAGCAGCCACACTACAAGCCCCTCAGGGCAAGGGGCCTACGAGCAGTACTTC
>TRBD1|TRBV7-2|many|TRBJ1-1
CASSLGTGRRKAFF
TGTGCCAGCAGCTTAGGGACAGGGAGGAGGAAAGCTTTCTTT
>-|TRBV6-1|few|TRBJ1-5
CASRMGNSNQPQHF
TGTGCCAGCAGGATGGGAAATAGCAATCAGCCCCAGCATTTT
>-|TRBV6-5|many|TRBJ2-1
CASSYPGNEQFF
TGTGCCAGCAGTTACCCGGGCAATGAGCAGTTCTTC
>-|TRBV11-2|-|TRBJ2-3
CASSLGGTALSGEFSDTQYF
TGTGCCAGCAGCCTTGGGGGGACAGCCCTTAGCGGGGAGTTTAGCGATACGCAGTATTTT
>TRBD2|TRBV6-1|-|TRBJ2-1
CASRVAGGRYNEQFF
TGTGCCAGCAGGGTAGCGGGGGGGCGGTACAATGAGCAGTTCTTC
>-|TRBV7-8|many|TRBJ1-5
CASSLAPDGNQPQHF
TGTGCCAGCAGCTTAGCGCCGGACGGGAATCAGCCCCAGCATTTT
>-|TRBV6-1|-|TRBJ2-1
CATTWRPHNEQFF
TGTGCCACCACCTGGCGGCCGCACAATGAGCAGTTCTTC
>-|TRBV6-5|many|TRBJ2-7
CASSYNRGGSYEQYF
TGTGCCAGCAGTTACAACAGGGGAGGATCCTACGAGCAGTACTTC
>-|TRBV10-2|-|TRBJ2-6
CASSETAGANVLTF
TGCGCCAGCAGTGAAACAGCTGGGGCCAACGTCCTGACTTTC
>TRBD2|TRBV7-2|-|TRBJ2-1
CASSLVTSGANNEQFF
TGTGCCAGCAGCTTAGTAACTAGCGGGGCCAACAATGAGCAGTTCTTC
>TRBD1|TRBV5-1|-|TRBJ2-3
CASSLTSGTGPPSTQYF
TGCGCCAGCAGCTTGACCTCCGGGACAGGGCCTCCATCGACGCAGTATTTT
>TRBD1|TRBV18|few|TRBJ2-5
CASSPGTVYQETQYF
TGTGCCAGCTCACCAGGGACAGTGTACCAAGAGACCCAGTACTTC
>-|TRBV7-2|-|TRBJ1-3
CASSLASGRGGNTIYF
TGTGCCAGCAGCTTAGCGTCGGGGCGGGGTGGAAACACCATATATTTT
>-|TRBV7-2|many|TRBJ2-5
CASSLARGVETQYF
TGTGCCAGCAGCTTAGCGCGAGGGGTAGAGACCCAGTACTTC
>-|TRBV27|-|TRBJ1-4
CASSLLGVTMDEKLFF
TGTGCCAGCAGTTTATTGGGGGTGACAATGGACGAAAAACTGTTTTTT
>-|TRBV3-1|few|TRBJ2-5
CASSQDYNRPETQYF
TGTGCCAGCAGCCAAGATTATAATAGGCCAGAGACCCAGTACTTC
>-|TRBV12-3/TRBV12-4|few|TRBJ1-5
CASRATGSQPQHF
TGTGCCAGCAGGGCCACAGGGAGCCAGCCCCAGCATTTT
>-|TRBV20-1|few|TRBJ2-7
CSARNRDRRHEQYF
TGCAGTGCTAGAAACCGGGACCGTCGACACGAGCAGTACTTC